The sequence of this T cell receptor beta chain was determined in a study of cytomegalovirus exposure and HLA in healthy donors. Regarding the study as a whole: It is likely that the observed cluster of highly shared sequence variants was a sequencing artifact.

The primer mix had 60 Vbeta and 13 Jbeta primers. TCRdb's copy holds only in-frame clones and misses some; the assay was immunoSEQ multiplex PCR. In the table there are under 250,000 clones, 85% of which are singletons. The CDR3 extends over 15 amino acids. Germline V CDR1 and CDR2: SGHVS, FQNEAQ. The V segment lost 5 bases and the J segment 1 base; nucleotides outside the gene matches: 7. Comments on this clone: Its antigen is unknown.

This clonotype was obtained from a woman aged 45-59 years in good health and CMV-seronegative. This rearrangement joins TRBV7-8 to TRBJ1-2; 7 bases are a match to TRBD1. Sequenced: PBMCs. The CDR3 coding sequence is TGTGCCAGCAGCCCAGGGGACAGTCTTAACTATGGCTACACCTTC. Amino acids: CASSPGDSLNYGYTF.